These T cell receptor beta chains were read from a single sample in a study of T cell responses to AZD1222 COVID-19 vaccine. Sequencing used immunoSEQ multiplex PCR; TCRdb keeps in-frame clones, though not all of them. The sample has about 120,000 clones; approximately 90% are singletons. The sample here was peripheral blood, taken on day 0 of AZD1222 vaccination. The source is an adult in good health. Both conserved end residues are part of each CDR3.

V gene,J gene,CDR3 length,CDR3 protein
TRBV7-9,TRBJ1-4,15,CASSFTGVRGEKLFF
TRBV11-2,TRBJ1-1,15,CASSPLGQGNTEAFF
TRBV6-2/TRBV6-3,TRBJ2-3,14,CASSPGTGADTQYF
TRBV28,TRBJ1-5,15,CASSFAGYSNQPQHF
TRBV6-2/TRBV6-3,TRBJ2-1,12,CASSYTQTEQFF
TRBV5-1,TRBJ2-1,18,CASSFWTSGGKSYNEQFF
TRBV4-1,TRBJ2-7,17,CASSQGGVGSGTYEQYF
TRBV5-1,TRBJ1-3,17,CASTSPGEGATGNTIYF
TRBV29-1,TRBJ2-1,14,CSGGARQVYNEQFF
TRBV25-1,TRBJ1-2,12,CASSDSGIRYTF
TRBV6-1,TRBJ2-7,15,CASSGTQGDSYEQYF
TRBV2,TRBJ2-2,13,CASRALVPGELFF
TRBV19,TRBJ1-5,14,CASDTRDSNQPQHF
TRBV5-4,TRBJ2-5,13,CASSLGGSETQYF
TRBV4-1,TRBJ1-2,13,CASSQDGFYGYTF
TRBV11-2,TRBJ2-7,15,CASSLERQGNYEQYF
TRBV10-3,TRBJ1-2,16,CAISESGTGFNYGYTF
TRBV10-2,TRBJ2-5,15,CASRPSGSNSETQYF
TRBV28,TRBJ2-7,13,CASKITGTYEQYF
TRBV2,TRBJ2-1,15,CASSDSRYNYNEQFF
TRBV7-8,TRBJ1-1,14,CASSSPRGHTEAFF
TRBV7-2,TRBJ2-7,15,CASSLDGGGNYEQYF